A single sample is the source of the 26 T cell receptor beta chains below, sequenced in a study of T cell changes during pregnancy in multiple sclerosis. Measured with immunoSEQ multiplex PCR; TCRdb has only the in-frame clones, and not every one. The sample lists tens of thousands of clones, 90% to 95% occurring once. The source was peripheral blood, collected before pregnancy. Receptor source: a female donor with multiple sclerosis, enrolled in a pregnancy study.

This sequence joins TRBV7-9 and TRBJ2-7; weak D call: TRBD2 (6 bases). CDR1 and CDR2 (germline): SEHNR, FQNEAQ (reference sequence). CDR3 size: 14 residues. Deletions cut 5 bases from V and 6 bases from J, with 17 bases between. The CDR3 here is CASSPPAGRREQYF. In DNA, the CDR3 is TGTGCCAGCAGCCCACCGGCAGGGAGGCGCGAGCAGTACTTC.

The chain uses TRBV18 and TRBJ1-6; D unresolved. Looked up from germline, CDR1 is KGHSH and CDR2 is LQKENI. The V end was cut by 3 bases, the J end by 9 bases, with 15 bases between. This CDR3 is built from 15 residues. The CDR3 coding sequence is TGTGCCAGCTCACCGGGCCCTGCAGGAGGTTCACCCCTCCACTTT. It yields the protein CASSPGPAGGSPLHF. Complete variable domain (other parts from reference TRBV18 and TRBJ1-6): NAGVMQNPRHLVRRRGQEARLRCSPMKGHSHVYWYRQLPEEGLKFMVYLQKENIIDESGMPKERFSAEFPKEGPSILRIQQVVRGDSAAYFCASSPGPAGGSPLHFGNGTRLTVT.

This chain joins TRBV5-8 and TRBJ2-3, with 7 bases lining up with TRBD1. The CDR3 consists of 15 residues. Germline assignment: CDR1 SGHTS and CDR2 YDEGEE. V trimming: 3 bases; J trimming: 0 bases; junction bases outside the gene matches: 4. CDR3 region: CASSSGTVSTDTQYF. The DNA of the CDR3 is TGTGCCAGCAGCTCAGGGACAGTAAGCACAGATACGCAGTATTTT.

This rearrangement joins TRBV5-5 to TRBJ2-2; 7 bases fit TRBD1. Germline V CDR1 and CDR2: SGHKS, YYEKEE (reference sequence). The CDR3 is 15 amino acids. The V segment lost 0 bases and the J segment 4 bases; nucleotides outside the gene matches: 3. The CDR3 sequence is CASSLGQGGTGELFF. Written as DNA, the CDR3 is TGTGCCAGCAGCTTGGGACAGGGCGGCACCGGGGAGCTGTTTTTT.

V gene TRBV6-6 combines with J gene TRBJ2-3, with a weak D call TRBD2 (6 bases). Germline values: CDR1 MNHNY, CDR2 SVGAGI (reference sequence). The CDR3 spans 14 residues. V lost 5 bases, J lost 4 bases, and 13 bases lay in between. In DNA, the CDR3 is TGTGCCAGCAGTCTCCTGGGGGGTGCAGATACGCAGTATTTT. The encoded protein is CASSLLGGADTQYF.

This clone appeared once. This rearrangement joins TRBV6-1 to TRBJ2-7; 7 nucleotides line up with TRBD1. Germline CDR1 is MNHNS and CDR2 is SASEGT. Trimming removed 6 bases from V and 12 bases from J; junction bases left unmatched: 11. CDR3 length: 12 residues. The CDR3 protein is CASRGTAPGGYF. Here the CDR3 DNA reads TGTGCCAGCAGGGGGACAGCTCCTGGAGGGTACTTC.

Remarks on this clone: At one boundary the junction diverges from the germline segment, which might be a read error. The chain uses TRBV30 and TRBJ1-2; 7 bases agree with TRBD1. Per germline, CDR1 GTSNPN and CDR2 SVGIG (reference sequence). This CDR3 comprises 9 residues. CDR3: CAWSVGQHF. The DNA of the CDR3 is TGTGCCTGGAGTGTGGGACAGCACTTC.

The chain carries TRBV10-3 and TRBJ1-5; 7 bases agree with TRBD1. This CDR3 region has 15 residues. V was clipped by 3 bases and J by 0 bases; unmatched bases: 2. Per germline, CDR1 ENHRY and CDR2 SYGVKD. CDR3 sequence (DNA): TGTGCCATCAGTGAAGACAGGGTTAGCAATCAGCCCCAGCATTTT. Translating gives CAISEDRVSNQPQHF.

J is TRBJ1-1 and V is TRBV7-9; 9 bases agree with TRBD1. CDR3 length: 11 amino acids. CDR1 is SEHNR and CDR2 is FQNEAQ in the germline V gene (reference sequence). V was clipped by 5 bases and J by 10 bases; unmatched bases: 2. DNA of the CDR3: TGTGCCAGCAGCCCGGACAGGGGAGCTTTCTTT. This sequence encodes CASSPDRGAFF.

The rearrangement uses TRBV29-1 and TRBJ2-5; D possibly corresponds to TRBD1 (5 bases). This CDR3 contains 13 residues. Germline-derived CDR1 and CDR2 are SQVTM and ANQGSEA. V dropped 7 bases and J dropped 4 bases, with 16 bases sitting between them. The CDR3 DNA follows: TGCAGCGCCCCAGGGTCGCTCCGAGAGACCCAGTACTTC. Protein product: CSAPGSLRETQYF.

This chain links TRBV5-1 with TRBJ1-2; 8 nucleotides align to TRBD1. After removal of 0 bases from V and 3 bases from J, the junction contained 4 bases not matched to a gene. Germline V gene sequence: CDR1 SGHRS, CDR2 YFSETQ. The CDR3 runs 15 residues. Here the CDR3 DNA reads TGCGCCAGCAGCTTGGCCGGACAGGGCGACTATGGCTACACCTTC. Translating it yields CASSLAGQGDYGYTF.

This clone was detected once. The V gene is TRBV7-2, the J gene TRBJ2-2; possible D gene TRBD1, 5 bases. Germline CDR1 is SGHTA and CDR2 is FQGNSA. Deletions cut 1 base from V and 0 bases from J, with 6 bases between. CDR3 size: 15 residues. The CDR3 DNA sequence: TGTGCCAGCAGCTTAGGGGGCACGAACACCGGGGAGCTGTTTTTT. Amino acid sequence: CASSLGGTNTGELFF.

CDR3 nucleotide sequence: TGTGCCAGCAGTGAGGTTTTTCCAGGGGCACAAGAGACCCAGTACTTC. Amino acids: CASSEVFPGAQETQYF. The J gene is TRBJ2-5, the V gene TRBV2, with D perhaps matching TRBD1 (6 bases). Germline loops: CDR1 SNHLY, CDR2 FYNNEI. The length of the CDR3 is 16 residues. V was cut by 3 bases and J by 2 bases, with 16 bases left in between.

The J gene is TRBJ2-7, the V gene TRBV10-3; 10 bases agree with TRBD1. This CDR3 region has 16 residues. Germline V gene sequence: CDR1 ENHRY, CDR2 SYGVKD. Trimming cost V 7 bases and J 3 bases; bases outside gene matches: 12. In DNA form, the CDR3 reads TGTGCCATCACTCCGACAGGGGGCGCCTCTTTCTACGAGCAGTACTTC. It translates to CAITPTGGASFYEQYF.

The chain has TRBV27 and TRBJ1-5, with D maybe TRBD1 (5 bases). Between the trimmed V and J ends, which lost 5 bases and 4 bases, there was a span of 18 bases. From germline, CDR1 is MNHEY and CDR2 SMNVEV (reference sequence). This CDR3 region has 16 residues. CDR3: CASSLSVGQVNQPQHF. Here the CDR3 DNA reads TGTGCCAGCAGTCTCAGCGTGGGGCAGGTTAATCAGCCCCAGCATTTT.

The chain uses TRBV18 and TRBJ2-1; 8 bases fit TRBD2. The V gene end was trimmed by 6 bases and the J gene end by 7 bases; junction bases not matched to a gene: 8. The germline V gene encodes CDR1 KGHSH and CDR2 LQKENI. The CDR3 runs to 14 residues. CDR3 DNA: TGTGCCAGCTCCCCCGGGGGGGGCGCGAATGAGCAGTTCTTC. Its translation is CASSPGGGANEQFF.

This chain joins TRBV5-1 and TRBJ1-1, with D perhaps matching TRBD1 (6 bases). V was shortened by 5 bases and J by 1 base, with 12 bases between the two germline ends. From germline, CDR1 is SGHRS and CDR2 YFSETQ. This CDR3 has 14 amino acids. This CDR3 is CASRTGGGNTEAFF. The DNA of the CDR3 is TGCGCCAGCAGGACAGGAGGAGGGAACACTGAAGCTTTCTTT.

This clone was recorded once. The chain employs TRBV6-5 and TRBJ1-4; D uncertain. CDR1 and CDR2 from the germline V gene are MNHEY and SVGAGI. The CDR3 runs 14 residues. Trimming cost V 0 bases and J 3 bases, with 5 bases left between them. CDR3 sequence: CASSYSGANEKLFF. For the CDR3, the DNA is TGTGCCAGCAGTTACTCGGGAGCTAATGAAAAACTGTTTTTT.

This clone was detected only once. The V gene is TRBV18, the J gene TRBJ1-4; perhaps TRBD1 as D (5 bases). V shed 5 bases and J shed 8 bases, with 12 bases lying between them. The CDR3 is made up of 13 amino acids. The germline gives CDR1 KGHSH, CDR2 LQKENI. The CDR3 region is CASSAREGEKLFF. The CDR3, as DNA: TGTGCCAGCTCAGCCAGGGAGGGGGAAAAACTGTTTTTT.

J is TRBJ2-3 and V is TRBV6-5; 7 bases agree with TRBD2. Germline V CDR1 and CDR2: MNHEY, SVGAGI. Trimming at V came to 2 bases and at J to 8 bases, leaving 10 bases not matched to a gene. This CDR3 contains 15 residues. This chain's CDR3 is CASSYQLSGGPTQYF. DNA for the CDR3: TGTGCCAGCAGTTACCAACTCTCGGGAGGACCTACGCAGTATTTT.

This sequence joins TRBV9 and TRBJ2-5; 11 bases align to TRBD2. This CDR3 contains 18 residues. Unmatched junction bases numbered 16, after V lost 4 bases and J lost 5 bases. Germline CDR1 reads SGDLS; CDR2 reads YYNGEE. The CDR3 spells CASSPFPFSGGAYETQYF. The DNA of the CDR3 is TGTGCCAGCAGCCCGTTCCCATTTAGCGGGGGGGCCTACGAGACCCAGTACTTC.

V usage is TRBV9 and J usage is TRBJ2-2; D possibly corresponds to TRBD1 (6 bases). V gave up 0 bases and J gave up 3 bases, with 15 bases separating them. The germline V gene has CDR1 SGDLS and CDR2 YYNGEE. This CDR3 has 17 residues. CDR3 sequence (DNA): TGTGCCAGCAGCGTAGAGGCCGGGACAATACACACCGGGGAGCTGTTTTTT. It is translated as CASSVEAGTIHTGELFF.

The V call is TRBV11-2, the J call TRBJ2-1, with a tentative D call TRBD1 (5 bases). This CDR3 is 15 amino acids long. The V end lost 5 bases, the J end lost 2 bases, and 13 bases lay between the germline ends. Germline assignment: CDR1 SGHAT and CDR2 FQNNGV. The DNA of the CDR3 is TGTGCCAGCAGCGCAATAGGGGCCGCCTACAATGAGCAGTTCTTC. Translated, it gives CASSAIGAAYNEQFF.

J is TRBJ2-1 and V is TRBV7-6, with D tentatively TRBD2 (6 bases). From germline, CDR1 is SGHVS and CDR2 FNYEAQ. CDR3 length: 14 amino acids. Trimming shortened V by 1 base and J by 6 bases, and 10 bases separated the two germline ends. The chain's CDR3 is CASSLEVLANEQFF. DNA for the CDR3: TGTGCCAGCAGCTTAGAAGTACTAGCCAATGAGCAGTTCTTC.

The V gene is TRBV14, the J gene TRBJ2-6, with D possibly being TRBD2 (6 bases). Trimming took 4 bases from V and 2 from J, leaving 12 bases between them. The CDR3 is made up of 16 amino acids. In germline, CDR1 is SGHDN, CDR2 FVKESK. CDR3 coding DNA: TGTGCCAGCAGCCTACTAGCCGGAGCTGGGGCCAACGTCCTGACTTTC. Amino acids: CASSLLAGAGANVLTF.

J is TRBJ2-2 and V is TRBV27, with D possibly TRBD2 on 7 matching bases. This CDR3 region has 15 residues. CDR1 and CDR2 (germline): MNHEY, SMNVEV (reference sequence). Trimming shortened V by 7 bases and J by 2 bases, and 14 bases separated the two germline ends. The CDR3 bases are TGTGCCAGCACTCTCGGGGGGCCCAACACCGGGGAGCTGTTTTTT. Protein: CASTLGGPNTGELFF.